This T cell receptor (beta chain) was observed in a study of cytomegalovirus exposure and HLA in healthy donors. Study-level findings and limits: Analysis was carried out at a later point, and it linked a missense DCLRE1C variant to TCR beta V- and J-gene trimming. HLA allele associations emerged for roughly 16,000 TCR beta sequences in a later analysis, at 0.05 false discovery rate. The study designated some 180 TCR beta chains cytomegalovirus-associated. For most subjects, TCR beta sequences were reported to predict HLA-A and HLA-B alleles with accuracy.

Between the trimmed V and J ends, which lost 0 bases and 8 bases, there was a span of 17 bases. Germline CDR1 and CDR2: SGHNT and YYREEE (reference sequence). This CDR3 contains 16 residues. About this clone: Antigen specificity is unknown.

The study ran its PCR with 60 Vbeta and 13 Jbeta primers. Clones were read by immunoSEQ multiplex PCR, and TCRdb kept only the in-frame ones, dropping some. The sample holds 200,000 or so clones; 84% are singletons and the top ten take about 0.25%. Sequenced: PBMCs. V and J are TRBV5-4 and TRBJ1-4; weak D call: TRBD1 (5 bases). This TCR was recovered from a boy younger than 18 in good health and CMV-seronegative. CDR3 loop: CASSLARQGSSEKLFF. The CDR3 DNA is TGTGCCAGCAGCTTGGCCAGGCAGGGCAGCTCCGAAAAACTGTTTTTT. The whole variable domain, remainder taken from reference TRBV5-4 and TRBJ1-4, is ETGVTQSPTHLIKTRGQQVTLRCSSQSGHNTVSWYQQALGQGPQFIFQYYREEENGRGNFPPRFSGLQFPNYSSELNVNALELDDSALYLCASSLARQGSSEKLFFGSGTQLSVL.